A single sample is the source of the 25 T cell receptor beta chains below, sequenced in a study of cytomegalovirus exposure and HLA in healthy donors. The primer mix had 60 Vbeta and 13 Jbeta primers. Measured with immunoSEQ multiplex PCR; TCRdb has only the in-frame clones, and not every one. The sample records about 55,000 clones, about 76% being singletons. Material for sequencing was PBMCs. These receptors originate from a female donor in good health and CMV-seronegative.

This clone was detected a few times. The gene calls are TRBV28 and TRBJ2-7; 11 bases fit TRBD2. J gave up 4 bases and V 4 bases, and 12 bases lay outside the gene matches. CDR1 is MDHEN, CDR2 SYDVKM, per germline. The CDR3 extends over 17 amino acids. The CDR3 sequence is CASSYEVAGGGNYEQYF. The CDR3 nucleotides are TGTGCCAGCAGTTACGAGGTAGCGGGAGGGGGGAATTACGAGCAGTACTTC.

This chain connects TRBV5-6 to TRBJ2-1; 11 positions agree with TRBD2. Germline CDR1 SGHDT, CDR2 YYEEEE. V lost 0 bases, J lost 6 bases, and 8 bases stayed unmatched. The CDR3 is 17 residues long. CDR3 protein: CASSLVLAGGWGNEQFF. The CDR3 nucleotides read TGTGCCAGCAGCTTGGTTCTAGCGGGAGGATGGGGCAATGAGCAGTTCTTC.

This clone was counted between two and nine times. V and J are TRBV19 and TRBJ1-5, with 8 bases that match TRBD1. CDR1 LNHDA and CDR2 SQIVND come from the germline V gene (reference sequence). The CDR3 loop spans 15 amino acids. J gave up 5 bases and V 5 bases, and 8 bases lay outside the gene matches. CDR3 residues: CASSSQPGGHQPQHF. The CDR3 DNA reads TGTGCCAGTAGTTCGCAACCAGGGGGCCATCAGCCCCAGCATTTT.

The chain recombines TRBV28 with TRBJ2-1; possibly TRBD2 for D (6 bases). CDR1 is MDHEN, CDR2 SYDVKM, per germline. V was clipped by 6 bases and J by 2 bases, with 11 bases between them. This CDR3 spans 14 amino acids. The CDR3 nucleotides are TGTGCCAGCAGCCCTGGCGGGACCTACAATGAGCAGTTCTTC. Amino acid sequence: CASSPGGTYNEQFF.

J is TRBJ2-3 and V is TRBV9; D is possibly TRBD2 (6 bases). Trimming removed 0 bases at V and 3 bases at J, with 14 bases between. The CDR3 has 16 amino acids. Looked up from germline, CDR1 is SGDLS and CDR2 is YYNGEE. In nucleotides, the CDR3 is TGTGCCAGCAGCGTAGGAGCTAGCGAGCTTACAGATACGCAGTATTTT. It codes for CASSVGASELTDTQYF. Supplemented by reference TRBV9 and TRBJ2-3, the full variable domain reads DSGVTQTPKHLITATGQRVTLRCSPRSGDLSVYWYQQSLDQGLQFLIQYYNGEERAKGNILERFSAQQFPDLHSELNLSSLELGDSALYFCASSVGASELTDTQYFGPGTRLTVL.

A word on this clone: The same CDR3 arises from other DNA sequences in this sample as well. The chain couples TRBV28 to TRBJ1-1, with a possible D match to TRBD1 (6 bases). The CDR3 totals 17 residues. Germline CDR1 MDHEN, CDR2 SYDVKM. Trimming cost V 8 bases and J 3 bases, with 25 bases left between them. CDR3 DNA sequence: TGTGCCAGCCCCCCCGGGACACCCGGAAAGGGGGACACTGAAGCTTTCTTT. Protein: CASPPGTPGKGDTEAFF.

The chain links TRBV28 to TRBJ1-5; D gene ambiguous. Trimming stripped 4 bases from V and 4 bases from J, with 11 bases between. Germline V gene sequence: CDR1 MDHEN, CDR2 SYDVKM. The CDR3 has 14 amino acids. The CDR3 region has the DNA TGTGCCAGCAGTTCTACAGCAGCTAATCAGCCCCAGCATTTT. Its translation: CASSSTAANQPQHF. The full variable domain, its missing parts supplied by reference TRBV28 and TRBJ1-5, is DVKVTQSSRYLVKRTGEKVFLECVQDMDHENMFWYRQDPGLGLRLIYFSYDVKMKEKGDIPEGYSVSREKKERFSLILESASTNQTSMYLCASSSTAANQPQHFGDGTRLSIL.

This clone was counted a single time. One junction end does not reproduce the germline sequence, and a read error may be involved. The chain combines TRBV7-9 with TRBJ2-1, with TRBD1 matching over 8 bases. CDR1 is SEHNR and CDR2 is FQNEAQ in the germline V gene (reference sequence). The CDR3 is 17 residues long. CDR3 sequence reads: CASRLGSATGVRNEQFF. In DNA form, the CDR3 reads TGTGCCAGCAGGTTAGGCTCAGCGACAGGGGTTCGGAATGAGCAGTTCTTC. The full variable domain, rest sourced from reference TRBV7-9 and TRBJ2-1, is DTGVSQNPRHKITKRGQNVTFRCDPISEHNRLYWYRQTLGQGPEFLTYFQNEAQLEKSRLLSDRFSAERPKGSFSTLEIQRTEQGDSAMYLCASRLGSATGVRNEQFFGPGTRLTVL.

This sequence joins TRBV19 and TRBJ2-3; 11 nucleotides align to TRBD2. CDR1 is LNHDA, CDR2 SQIVND, per germline (reference sequence). With V trimmed by 5 bases and J by 1 base, 5 bases remained unmatched. The CDR3 length is 16 residues. The CDR3 protein is CASSALAGGGTDTQYF. The CDR3, as DNA: TGTGCCAGTAGTGCTCTAGCGGGGGGTGGCACAGATACGCAGTATTTT.

V is TRBV19 and J is TRBJ2-2; perhaps TRBD2 as D (6 bases). The V gene lost 7 bases and the J gene lost 0 bases, with 12 bases spanning the gap. The CDR3 length is 15 residues. The germline CDR1 and CDR2 sequences are LNHDA and SQIVND (reference sequence). The CDR3 region has the DNA TGTGCCAGTACCTTAGCGGTCTCGAACACCGGGGAGCTGTTTTTT. It codes for CASTLAVSNTGELFF.

This clone was seen a single time. The chain joins TRBV5-1 to TRBJ2-1; 10 bases fit TRBD2. Germline CDR1 and CDR2: SGHRS and YFSETQ. The CDR3 spans 14 residues. V lost 9 bases and J lost 3; bases outside the gene matches: 6. CDR3 DNA sequence: TGCGCCACCAAGCGGGGGGGCGGCTACAATGAGCAGTTCTTC. Its protein is CATKRGGGYNEQFF.

This clone was seen only once. V and J are TRBV7-3 and TRBJ2-7; TRBD2 matches at 9 bases. This CDR3 comprises 15 residues. The germline V gene has CDR1 SGHTA and CDR2 FQGTGA. With 3 bases clipped from V and 0 bases from J, the junction kept 3 bases outside the gene matches. Written as DNA, the CDR3 is TGTGCCAGCAGCTTTGGTAGCGGGAGCTCCTACGAGCAGTACTTC. Translating it yields CASSFGSGSSYEQYF.

This chain links TRBV7-6 with TRBJ2-5; a possible D gene is TRBD1 (6 bases). The CDR3 is 15 amino acids. Trimming cost V 0 bases and J 2 bases, with 10 bases left between them. Germline lookup yields CDR1 SGHVS and CDR2 FNYEAQ. CDR3 region: CASSLAGGTQETQYF. The CDR3 bases are TGTGCCAGCAGCTTAGCTGGGGGCACACAAGAGACCCAGTACTTC. Complete variable domain (other parts from reference TRBV7-6 and TRBJ2-5): GAGVSQSPRYKVTKRGQDVALRCDPISGHVSLYWYRQALGQGPEFLTYFNYEAQQDKSGLPNDRFSAERPEGSISTLTIQRTEQRDSAMYRCASSLAGGTQETQYFGPGTRLLVL.

The rearrangement joins TRBV6-5 to TRBJ2-7; D might be TRBD2 (7 bases). The CDR3 is made up of 13 amino acids. The germline V and J ends were trimmed by 5 bases and 9 bases, with 17 bases remaining between them. Germline V gives CDR1 MNHEY, CDR2 SVGAGI. The CDR3 protein is CASSRLAQGWQYF. CDR3 bases: TGTGCCAGCAGTCGACTAGCTCAGGGGTGGCAGTACTTC.

The CDR3 is CASSLGPRTSGRPHEQYF. The DNA of the CDR3 is TGTGCCAGCAGCTTAGGGCCCAGGACTAGCGGGAGGCCCCACGAGCAGTACTTC. The genes are TRBV11-1 and TRBJ2-7, with 14 positions matching TRBD2. CDR3 length: 18 amino acids. Germline V lookup: CDR1 SGHAT, CDR2 FQDESV (reference sequence). Germline trimming cut 1 base from V and 5 bases from J; bases unmatched to any gene: 10.

The chain has TRBV14 and TRBJ1-2; weak D call: TRBD1 (5 bases). The CDR3 totals 14 residues. V gave up 4 bases and J gave up 6 bases, with 15 bases separating them. The germline CDR1 and CDR2 sequences are SGHDN and FVKESK. CDR3 protein: CASSPSRVGNGYTF. The CDR3 DNA sequence: TGTGCCAGCAGCCCGAGCAGGGTCGGTAATGGCTACACCTTC.

The rearrangement links TRBV7-6 to TRBJ2-7; D unresolved. With 10 bases removed from V and 6 bases from J, the gap between germline ends came to 7 bases. Germline CDR1 SGHVS, CDR2 FNYEAQ. The CDR3 spans 9 residues. CDR3 DNA sequence: TGTGCCAACTCTCCCGAGCAGTACTTC. As protein: CANSPEQYF. Together with reference TRBV7-6 and TRBJ2-7, the CDR3 gives the full variable domain: GAGVSQSPRYKVTKRGQDVALRCDPISGHVSLYWYRQALGQGPEFLTYFNYEAQQDKSGLPNDRFSAERPEGSISTLTIQRTEQRDSAMYRCANSPEQYFGPGTRLTVT.

The gene calls are TRBV6-5 and TRBJ2-2; 7 nucleotides match TRBD1. This CDR3 spans 15 amino acids. Germline V gene data show CDR1 as MNHEY and CDR2 as SVGAGI. The V and J ends lost 5 bases and 6 bases, in that order; junction bases with no gene match: 9. The CDR3 spells CASSTAGQGAGELFF. In nucleotides, the CDR3 is TGTGCCAGCAGTACGGCCGGGCAGGGGGCCGGGGAGCTGTTTTTT.

The chain combines TRBV2 with TRBJ1-5; 10 bases map to TRBD1. Germline-derived CDR1 and CDR2 are SNHLY and FYNNEI. CDR3 length: 15 residues. V lost 7 bases to trimming and J lost 7 bases; unmatched junction nucleotides: 10. The DNA of the CDR3 is TGTGCCAGCATGGGACCCCGGGACAGGGGACAGCCCCAGCATTTT. This sequence encodes CASMGPRDRGQPQHF.

Only one count was recorded for this clone. This chain joins TRBV28 and TRBJ2-2; TRBD2 might be the D (5 bases). This CDR3 is 14 amino acids long. The germline V gene encodes CDR1 MDHEN and CDR2 SYDVKM. V lost 3 bases and J 7 bases, leaving 12 bases between the germline ends. The CDR3 spells CASSLVSGNGELFF. The DNA of the CDR3 is TGTGCCAGCAGTTTGGTATCGGGGAACGGGGAGCTGTTTTTT. Supplemented by reference TRBV28 and TRBJ2-2, the full variable domain reads DVKVTQSSRYLVKRTGEKVFLECVQDMDHENMFWYRQDPGLGLRLIYFSYDVKMKEKGDIPEGYSVSREKKERFSLILESASTNQTSMYLCASSLVSGNGELFFGEGSRLTVL.

V is TRBV5-1 and J is TRBJ2-5, with TRBD1 matching over 10 bases. The trim removed 0 bases at V and 4 bases at J, leaving 3 bases unmatched. This CDR3 is 15 amino acids long. Per the germline V gene, CDR1 is SGHRS and CDR2 is YFSETQ. CDR3 region: CASSLGRDRGETQYF. CDR3 bases: TGCGCCAGCAGCTTGGGCCGGGACAGGGGAGAGACCCAGTACTTC.

The V and J genes are TRBV4-3 and TRBJ2-1; 16 bases fit TRBD2. This CDR3 has 22 amino acids. CDR1 is LGHNA, CDR2 YSLEER, per germline. V shed 0 bases, J shed 0 bases, and the junction held 11 bases outside the gene matches. The CDR3 coding sequence is TGCGCCAGCAGCCAAGAGTACGCACCGGGACTAGCGGGAGGGAGCTCCTACAATGAGCAGTTCTTC. Residues: CASSQEYAPGLAGGSSYNEQFF.

V usage is TRBV9 and J usage is TRBJ2-7; D possibly corresponds to TRBD1 (6 bases). The CDR3 consists of 15 residues. Germline CDR1 is SGDLS and CDR2 is YYNGEE. Deletions cut 4 bases from V and 7 bases from J, with 21 bases between. The CDR3 DNA reads as TGTGCCAGCAGCTCAGGACCGACAGGTTCCAGTGAGCAGTACTTC. This encodes CASSSGPTGSSEQYF.

The chain carries TRBV11-1 and TRBJ2-7; 9 nucleotides agree with TRBD2. With 5 bases clipped from V and 4 bases from J, the junction kept 12 bases outside the gene matches. Looked up from germline, CDR1 is SGHAT and CDR2 is FQDESV (reference sequence). This CDR3 region has 16 residues. The CDR3 nucleotides are TGTGCCAGCAGCCCCCGCGGTAGCGGGAGTAGATACGAGCAGTACTTC. Amino acid sequence: CASSPRGSGSRYEQYF.

The chain recombines TRBV5-1 with TRBJ2-2; perhaps TRBD1 as D (6 bases). The CDR3 has 18 amino acids. Trimming removed 4 bases from V and 1 base from J, with 20 bases in between. CDR1 and CDR2 (germline): SGHRS, YFSETQ. The CDR3 nucleotides are TGCGCCAGCAGCGGGGGCATCAGAAGAGGGTTGAACACCGGGGAGCTGTTTTTT. Its protein is CASSGGIRRGLNTGELFF.